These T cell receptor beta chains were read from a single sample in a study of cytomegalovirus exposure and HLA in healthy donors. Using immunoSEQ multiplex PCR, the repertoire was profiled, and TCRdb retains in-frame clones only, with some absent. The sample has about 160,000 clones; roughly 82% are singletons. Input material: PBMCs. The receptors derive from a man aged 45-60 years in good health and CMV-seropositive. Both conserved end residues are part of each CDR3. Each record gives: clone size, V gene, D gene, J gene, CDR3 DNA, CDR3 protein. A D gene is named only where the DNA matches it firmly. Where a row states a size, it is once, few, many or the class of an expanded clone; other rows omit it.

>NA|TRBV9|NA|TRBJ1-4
TGTGCCAGCAGCGTAGAGGCAGGGCGAGGAGAAAAACTGTTTTTT
CASSVEAGRGEKLFF
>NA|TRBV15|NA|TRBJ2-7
TGTGCCACCAGCAGATCCCCTCTGGCCCAGGGGCCCCACGAGCAGTACTTC
CATSRSPLAQGPHEQYF
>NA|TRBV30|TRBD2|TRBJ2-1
TGTGCCTGGAGTCGACTAGCGACCTCCTACAATGAGCAGTTCTTC
CAWSRLATSYNEQFF
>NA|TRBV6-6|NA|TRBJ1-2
TGTGCCAGCAGGCCCCTGGGGGACTATATTAACTATGGCTACACCTTC
CASRPLGDYINYGYTF
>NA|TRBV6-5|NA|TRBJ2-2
TGTGCCAGCACCATGACAGCGAACACCGGGGAGCTGTTTTTT
CASTMTANTGELFF
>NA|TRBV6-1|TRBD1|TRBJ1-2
TGTGCCAGCAGTGACCGGGACAGGGGGCATAGGACCTTC
CASSDRDRGHRTF
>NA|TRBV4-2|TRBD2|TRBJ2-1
TGTGCCAGCAGCCAAGCCCAAGGACTATCCGGGGGGAATGAGCAGTTCTTC
CASSQAQGLSGGNEQFF
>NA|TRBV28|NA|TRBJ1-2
TGTGCCAGCAGTCCCCAGGTGGGGGGTGCGAATGGCTACACCTTC
CASSPQVGGANGYTF
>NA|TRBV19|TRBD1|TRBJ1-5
TGTGCCAGTAGTTGGGGGACAGCCAATCAGCCCCAGCATTTT
CASSWGTANQPQHF
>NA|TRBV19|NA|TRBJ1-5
TGTGCCAGTGGAGGAGAAAATCAGCCCCAGCATTTT
CASGGENQPQHF
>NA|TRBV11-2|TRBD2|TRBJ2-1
TGTGCCAGCAGCTTAAATAGCGGGAGGGCCTTTGAGCAGTTCTTC
CASSLNSGRAFEQFF
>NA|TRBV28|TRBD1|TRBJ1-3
TGTGCCAGCAGCAGGGGGCGCGTGAACACCATATATTTT
CASSRGRVNTIYF
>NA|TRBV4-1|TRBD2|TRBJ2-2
TGCGCCAGCAGGCCAGCGGGAGGTTCCGGGGAGCTGTTTTTT
CASRPAGGSGELFF
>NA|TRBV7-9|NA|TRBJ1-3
TGTGCCAGCGGTCTAGCCAACGGAAACACCATATATTTT
CASGLANGNTIYF
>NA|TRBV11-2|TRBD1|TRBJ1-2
TGTGCCAGCAGCCCAGGACAGGGTTCCGAATTTTATGGCTACACCTTC
CASSPGQGSEFYGYTF
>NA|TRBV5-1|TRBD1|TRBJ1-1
TGCGCCAGCAGCTTGGAAAGGGGGCGGAACACTGAAGCTTTCTTT
CASSLERGRNTEAFF
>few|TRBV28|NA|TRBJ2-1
TGTGCCAGCAGTTTATGGGAAGGGAGCAATGAGCAGTTCTTC
CASSLWEGSNEQFF
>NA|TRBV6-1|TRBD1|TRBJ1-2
TGTGCCAGCAGTACGCCCCAGGGGGCGAGCTATGGCTACACCTTC
CASSTPQGASYGYTF